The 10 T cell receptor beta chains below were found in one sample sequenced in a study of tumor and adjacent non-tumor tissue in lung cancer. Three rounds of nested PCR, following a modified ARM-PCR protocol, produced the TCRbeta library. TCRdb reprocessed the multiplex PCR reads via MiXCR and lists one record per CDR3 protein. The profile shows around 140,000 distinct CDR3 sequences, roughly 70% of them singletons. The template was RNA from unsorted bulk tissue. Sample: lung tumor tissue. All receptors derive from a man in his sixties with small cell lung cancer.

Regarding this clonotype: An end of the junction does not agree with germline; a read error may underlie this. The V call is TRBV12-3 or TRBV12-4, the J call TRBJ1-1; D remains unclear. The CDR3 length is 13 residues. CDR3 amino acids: CASSLGANTEPFF. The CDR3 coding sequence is TGTGCCAGCAGTTTAGGAGCGAACACTGAACCTTTCTTT.

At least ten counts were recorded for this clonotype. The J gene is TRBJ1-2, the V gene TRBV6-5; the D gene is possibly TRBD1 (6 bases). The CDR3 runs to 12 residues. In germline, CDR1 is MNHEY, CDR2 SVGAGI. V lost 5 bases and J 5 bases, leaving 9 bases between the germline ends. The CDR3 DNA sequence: TGTGCCAGCAGTACACAGGGTTATGGCTACACCTTC. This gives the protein CASSTQGYGYTF.

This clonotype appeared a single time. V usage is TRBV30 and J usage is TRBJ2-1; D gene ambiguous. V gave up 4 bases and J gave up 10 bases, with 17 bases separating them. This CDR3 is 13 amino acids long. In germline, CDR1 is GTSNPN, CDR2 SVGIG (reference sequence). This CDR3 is CAWNYVRTAEQFF. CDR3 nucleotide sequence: TGTGCCTGGAATTATGTAAGGACCGCCGAGCAGTTCTTC.

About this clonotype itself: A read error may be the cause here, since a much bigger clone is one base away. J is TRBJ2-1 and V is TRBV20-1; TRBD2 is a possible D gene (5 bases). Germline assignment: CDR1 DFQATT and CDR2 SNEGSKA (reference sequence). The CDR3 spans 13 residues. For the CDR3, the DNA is TGCAGTACTAGACCCGGGGTTCAACATGAGCAGTTCTTC. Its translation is CSTRPGVQHEQFF.

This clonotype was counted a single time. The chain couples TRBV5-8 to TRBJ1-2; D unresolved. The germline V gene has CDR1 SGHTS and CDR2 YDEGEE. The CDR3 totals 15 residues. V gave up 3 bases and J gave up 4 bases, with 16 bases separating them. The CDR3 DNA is TGTGCCAGCAGCTACGGGGTAGCCCGGGGCTATGGCTACACCTTC. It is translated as CASSYGVARGYGYTF. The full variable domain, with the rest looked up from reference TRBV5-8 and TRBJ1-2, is EAGVTQSPTHLIKTRGQQATLRCSPISGHTSVYWYQQALGLGLQFLLWYDEGEERNRGNFPPRFSGRQFPNYSSELNVNALELEDSALYLCASSYGVARGYGYTFGSGTRLTVV.

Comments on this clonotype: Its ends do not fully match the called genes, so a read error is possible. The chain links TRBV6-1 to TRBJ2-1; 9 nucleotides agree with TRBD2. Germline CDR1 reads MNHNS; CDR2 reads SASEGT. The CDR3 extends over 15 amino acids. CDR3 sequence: CASSELAGGKNVQFF. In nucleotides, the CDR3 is TGTGCCAGCAGTGAACTTGCGGGGGGGAAGAATGTGCAGTTCTTC.

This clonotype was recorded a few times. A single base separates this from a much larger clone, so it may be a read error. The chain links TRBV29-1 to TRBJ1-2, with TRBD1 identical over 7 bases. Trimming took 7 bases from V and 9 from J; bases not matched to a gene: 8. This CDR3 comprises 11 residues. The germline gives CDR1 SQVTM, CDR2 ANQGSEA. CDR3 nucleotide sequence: TGCAGCGCGGGACAGACGAAATGCTACACCTTC. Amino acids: CSAGQTKCYTF.

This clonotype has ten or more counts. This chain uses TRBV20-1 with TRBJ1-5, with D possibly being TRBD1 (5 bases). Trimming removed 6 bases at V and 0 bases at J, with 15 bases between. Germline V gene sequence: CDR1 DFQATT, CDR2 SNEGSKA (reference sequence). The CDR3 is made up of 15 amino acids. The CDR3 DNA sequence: TGCAGTGCCGAAGGGACCCCAAATAGCAATCAGCCCCAGCATTTT. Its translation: CSAEGTPNSNQPQHF.

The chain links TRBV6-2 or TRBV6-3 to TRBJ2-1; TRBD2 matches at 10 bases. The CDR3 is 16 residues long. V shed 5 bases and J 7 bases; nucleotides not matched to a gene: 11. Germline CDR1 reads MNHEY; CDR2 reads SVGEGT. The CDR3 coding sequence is TGTGCCAGCAGTGGGATAGCGGGAGGTGGCTATAATGAGCAGTTCTTC. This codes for CASSGIAGGGYNEQFF.

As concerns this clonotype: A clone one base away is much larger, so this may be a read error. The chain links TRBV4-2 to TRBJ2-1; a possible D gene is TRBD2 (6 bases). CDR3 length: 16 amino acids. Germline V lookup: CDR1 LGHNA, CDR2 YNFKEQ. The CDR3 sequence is CASSQLSGSSYNEQSF. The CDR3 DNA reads TGTGCCAGCAGCCAACTTAGCGGAAGCTCCTACAATGAGCAGTCCTTC.